Each of the 30 T cell receptor beta chains below was sequenced from the same sample in a study of vaccination effects on CD4 cells after COVID-19. Here immunoSEQ multiplex PCR was the method, and the copy in TCRdb shows in-frame clones only, minus some. This table has about 29,000 clones, 65% to 75% appearing once. What these receptors recognize is not known. Antigen-specific CD4+ T cell clonotypes were called by their expansion after viral peptide-pool culture in ViraFEST. Culturing for approximately 10 days preceded CD4+ T cell isolation. Either the mRNA-1273 or the BNT162b2 vaccine was given to participants as two doses. The sample in question was CD4+ T cells from PBMCs cultured with HCoV-OC43 spike peptides, obtained after COVID-19 vaccination. The sample's subset: HCoV-OC43 spike overlapping peptide pool stimulation. Source of these receptors: a human donor who received a COVID-19 vaccine.

Turning to this clone: Other nucleotide sequences in the sample specify the same CDR3. This chain connects TRBV7-9 to TRBJ1-6; no reliable D call. This CDR3 comprises 14 residues. Germline V gene data show CDR1 as SEHNR and CDR2 as FQNEAQ (reference sequence). Trimming pared 1 base from V and 4 bases from J, leaving 5 bases between. CDR3 sequence reads: CASSLEQYNSPLHF. In DNA, the CDR3 is TGTGCCAGCAGCTTAGAACAGTATAATTCACCCCTCCACTTT.

The chain employs TRBV5-4 and TRBJ1-3, with 7 positions matching TRBD1. CDR3 length equals 16 residues. Germline CDR1 reads SGHNT; CDR2 reads YYREEE (reference sequence). V gave up 0 bases and J gave up 4 bases; unmatched junction bases: 7. CDR3 protein: CASSLAGQGEGNTIYF. The CDR3 coding sequence is TGTGCCAGCAGCTTGGCCGGGCAGGGGGAAGGAAACACCATATATTTT.

This clone appeared once. The chain has TRBV6-5 and TRBJ1-6, with TRBD1 identical over 7 bases. The CDR3 length is 12 residues. CDR1 is MNHEY, CDR2 SVGAGI, per germline. J was trimmed by 6 bases and V by 8 bases; bases with no gene match: 1. For the CDR3, the DNA is TGTGCCAGCGACAGGGTTAATTCACCCCTCCACTTT. It codes for CASDRVNSPLHF.

The rearrangement joins TRBV24-1 to TRBJ2-1; D might be TRBD1 or TRBD2, each matching 5 bases. CDR1 is KGHDR and CDR2 is SFDVKD in the germline V gene. This CDR3 contains 14 residues. Trimming left V 2 bases short and J 9 bases short, with 13 bases between. CDR3 nucleotides: TGTGCCACCAGTGATTGGGCGGCCGGGGCTGAGCAGTTCTTC. Protein: CATSDWAAGAEQFF.

The chain recombines TRBV5-4 with TRBJ2-3; no definite D call. This CDR3 comprises 14 residues. Deletions cut 0 bases from V and 5 bases from J, with 10 bases between. Germline V gene data show CDR1 as SGHNT and CDR2 as YYREEE (reference sequence). The CDR3 DNA reads TGTGCCAGCAGCTTGGATATAGGTAGAGATACGCAGTATTTT. It codes for CASSLDIGRDTQYF.

The gene calls are TRBV5-1 and TRBJ2-6; D may be TRBD1 (6 bases). V gave up 5 bases and J gave up 2 bases, with 11 bases separating them. This CDR3 comprises 15 residues. Looked up from germline, CDR1 is SGHRS and CDR2 is YFSETQ. For the CDR3, the DNA is TGCGCCAGCAGTAGGGACAACCCTGGGGCCAACGTCCTGACTTTC. This gives the protein CASSRDNPGANVLTF.

The chain couples TRBV5-6 to TRBJ2-7, with D possibly being TRBD1 or TRBD2 (5 bases each). V gave up 0 bases and J gave up 7 bases, with 11 bases separating them. The germline CDR1 and CDR2 sequences are SGHDT and YYEEEE. This CDR3 contains 13 residues. CDR3 sequence (DNA): TGTGCCAGCAGCTTGGTTCGGGGCGGAGAGCAGTACTTC. Translation: CASSLVRGGEQYF. Looking up the rest from reference TRBV5-6 and TRBJ2-7 gives the full variable domain: DAGVTQSPTHLIKTRGQQVTLRCSPKSGHDTVSWYQQALGQGPQFIFQYYEEEERQRGNFPDRFSGHQFPNYSSELNVNALLLGDSALYLCASSLVRGGEQYFGPGTRLTVT.

V usage is TRBV29-1 and J usage is TRBJ2-3; 8 bases agree with TRBD2. The CDR3 runs 16 residues. Germline V gives CDR1 SQVTM, CDR2 ANQGSEA. V shed 4 bases, J shed 4 bases, and the junction held 13 bases outside the gene matches. CDR3 in DNA: TGCAGCGTTGCCGGGGGGGCCGCCAAAGTGGCAGATACGCAGTATTTT. This sequence encodes CSVAGGAAKVADTQYF.

V gene TRBV5-1 combines with J gene TRBJ2-7, with 8 bases matching TRBD1. V was pared by 4 bases and J by 3 bases, with 3 bases of the junction left unmatched. The CDR3 spans 13 residues. Germline V gene lookup returns CDR1 SGHRS and CDR2 YFSETQ. CDR3 residues: CASSNGQGYEQYF. As DNA, the CDR3 is TGCGCCAGCAGCAACGGACAGGGCTACGAGCAGTACTTC.

On this clone itself: The junction does not match germline at one end; this may be a read error. Other DNA sequences in the sample encode the same CDR3. The rearrangement links TRBV18 to TRBJ1-2; D might be TRBD1 (5 bases). Germline V gives CDR1 KGHSH, CDR2 LQKENI. This CDR3 contains 14 residues. The CDR3 nucleotides read TGTGCCAGTTCACCGTCGACAGAAATGTATGGCTACACCTTC. Translating it yields CASSPSTEMYGYTF.

The chain carries TRBV4-1 and TRBJ1-5; D gene uncertain. The germline CDR1 and CDR2 sequences are MGHRA and YSYEKL. Deletions cut 0 bases from V and 0 bases from J, with 15 bases between. The length of the CDR3 is 18 residues. The CDR3 region has the DNA TGCGCCAGCAGCCAAGAGGGGAACACAGTATATAGCAATCAGCCCCAGCATTTT. Encoded protein: CASSQEGNTVYSNQPQHF.

The chain is built from TRBV5-1 and TRBJ2-3, with D unresolved. Trimming cost V 1 base and J 2 bases, with 11 bases left between them. Germline CDR1 reads SGHRS; CDR2 reads YFSETQ. The CDR3 is 15 amino acids. The CDR3 sequence: CASSLYSPLTDTQYF. The CDR3 DNA reads as TGCGCCAGCAGCTTGTACTCCCCACTCACAGATACGCAGTATTTT.

The chain links TRBV6-4 to TRBJ1-1, with D uncertain. V gave up 3 bases and J gave up 4 bases, with 12 bases separating them. The CDR3 loop spans 14 amino acids. The V gene's germline CDR1 is MRHNA and CDR2 SNTAGT. In DNA form, the CDR3 reads TGTGCCAGCAGTGATACCTCAAGGGTCACTGAAGCTTTCTTT. It is translated as CASSDTSRVTEAFF.

The chain links TRBV6-6 to TRBJ1-5, with no clear D. V dropped 2 bases and J dropped 3 bases, with 11 bases sitting between them. The germline CDR1 and CDR2 sequences are MNHNY and SVGAGI (reference sequence). CDR3 length: 15 amino acids. The DNA for the CDR3 is TGTGCCAGCAGTTACCGAGACACCTTCAATCAGCCCCAGCATTTT. Translating it yields CASSYRDTFNQPQHF.

This chain uses TRBV27 with TRBJ2-2; no clear D gene. CDR3 length: 14 amino acids. V lost 3 bases and J 3 bases, leaving 8 bases between the germline ends. Germline V lookup: CDR1 MNHEY, CDR2 SMNVEV (reference sequence). CDR3 sequence (DNA): TGTGCCAGCAGTTTGGGCGGATACACCGGGGAGCTGTTTTTT. Translated: CASSLGGYTGELFF.

This clone has more than one count but fewer than ten. J is TRBJ2-1 and V is TRBV6-2 or TRBV6-3; a possible D gene is TRBD1 (5 bases). Germline V lookup: CDR1 MNHEY, CDR2 SVGEGT. V lost 3 bases, J lost 5 bases, and 11 bases lay in between. This CDR3 contains 14 residues. Here the CDR3 reads CASSYRVGDNEQFF. The CDR3 DNA reads TGTGCCAGCAGTTATAGGGTAGGGGACAATGAGCAGTTCTTC.

The chain joins TRBV5-1 to TRBJ1-5; D gene uncertain. V lost 0 bases and J 6 bases, leaving 10 bases between the germline ends. Germline V CDR1 and CDR2: SGHRS, YFSETQ. The CDR3 totals 14 residues. CDR3 sequence: CASSLGQDGQPQHF. The DNA of the CDR3 is TGCGCCAGCAGCTTGGGGCAGGACGGTCAGCCCCAGCATTTT.

As concerns this clone: The identical CDR3 is also encoded by other nucleotide sequences in the sample. The genes are TRBV6-1 and TRBJ2-1; 11 bases fit TRBD2. This CDR3 has 15 amino acids. The V segment lost 2 bases and the J segment 3 bases; nucleotides outside the gene matches: 0. Germline V gene data show CDR1 as MNHNS and CDR2 as SASEGT. CDR3 sequence (DNA): TGTGCCAGCAGTGAAACTAGCGGGAGCTACAATGAGCAGTTCTTC. This translates into CASSETSGSYNEQFF.

The chain recombines TRBV9 with TRBJ2-1; D gene uncertain. V gave up 7 bases and J gave up 6 bases, with 14 bases separating them. The CDR3 is 13 residues long. Germline assignment: CDR1 SGDLS and CDR2 YYNGEE. The CDR3 sequence: CASGRENFNEQFF. CDR3 nucleotides: TGTGCCAGCGGTAGAGAAAACTTCAATGAGCAGTTCTTC.

The V gene is TRBV27, the J gene TRBJ2-7; tentatively, D is TRBD1 (6 bases). Deletions cut 4 bases from V and 3 bases from J, with 10 bases between. CDR1 is MNHEY and CDR2 is SMNVEV in the germline V gene (reference sequence). The CDR3 is 13 amino acids. Here the CDR3 reads CASSSQGGYEQYF. The CDR3 DNA sequence: TGTGCCAGCAGTTCACAGGGTGGCTACGAGCAGTACTTC.

A few counts support this clone. This chain connects TRBV2 to TRBJ1-3; no clear D. The CDR3 covers 12 residues. The germline CDR1 and CDR2 sequences are SNHLY and FYNNEI. Trimming took 6 bases from V and 3 from J, leaving 6 bases between them. CDR3 sequence: CASRDNGNTIYF. For the CDR3, the DNA is TGTGCCAGCAGAGACAATGGAAACACCATATATTTT. The full variable domain, rest sourced from reference TRBV2 and TRBJ1-3, is EPEVTQTPSHQVTQMGQEVILRCVPISNHLYFYWYRQILGQKVEFLVSFYNNEISEKSEIFDDQFSVERPDGSNFTLKIRSTKLEDSAMYFCASRDNGNTIYFGEGSWLTVV.

The chain is built from TRBV21-1 and TRBJ1-2; the D call in the table, TRBD1, was not verified against the DNA. TRBV21-1 is a pseudogene locus. The CDR3 contains 12 residues. The CDR3 spells CASGRRGRGYTF. The CDR3 DNA sequence: TGTGCCAGCGGGAGGAGGGGGCGCGGCTACACCTTC.

The J gene is TRBJ1-1, the V gene TRBV19, with a possible D match to TRBD1 (6 bases). Trimming took 4 bases from V and 1 from J, leaving 13 bases between them. The germline CDR1 and CDR2 sequences are LNHDA and SQIVND (reference sequence). CDR3 length: 15 amino acids. The CDR3: CASSTTGTKNTEAFF. In DNA, the CDR3 is TGTGCCAGTAGTACAACCGGGACAAAGAACACTGAAGCTTTCTTT.

This clone was picked up a small number of times. V gene TRBV5-1 combines with J gene TRBJ2-5; D might be TRBD2 (7 bases). CDR1 is SGHRS, CDR2 YFSETQ, per germline. There are 15 residues in the CDR3. Trimming cost V 3 bases and J 4 bases, with 16 bases left between them. This chain's CDR3 is CASSSGGGGVETQYF. The CDR3, as DNA: TGCGCCAGCAGCTCTGGGGGGGGCGGTGTAGAGACCCAGTACTTC.

The V and J genes are TRBV6-6 and TRBJ2-7, with TRBD2 matching 11 bases. The germline V gene encodes CDR1 MNHNY and CDR2 SVGAGI (reference sequence). V shed 5 bases, J shed 2 bases, and the junction held 5 bases outside the gene matches. The CDR3 spans 15 residues. The CDR3 DNA sequence: TGTGCCAGCAGTGGGGGACTAGCGGAAACCTACGAGCAGTACTTC. It encodes CASSGGLAETYEQYF.

This sequence joins TRBV7-7 and TRBJ2-5; no reliable D call. Deletions cut 4 bases from V and 1 base from J, with 13 bases between. CDR1 and CDR2 from the germline V gene are SSHAT and FNYEAQ (reference sequence). The CDR3 has 15 residues. CDR3 protein: CASSSGRVFQETQYF. The CDR3 nucleotides are TGTGCCAGCAGCTCTGGTCGAGTGTTCCAAGAGACCCAGTACTTC.

The chain carries TRBV11-2 and TRBJ2-7; 12 nucleotides match TRBD2. Germline assignment: CDR1 SGHAT and CDR2 FQNNGV. This CDR3 comprises 15 residues. The J segment lost 6 bases and the V segment lost 4 bases, leaving 7 bases of the junction unmatched. This chain's CDR3 is CASSSSSGGGGEQYF. CDR3 DNA: TGTGCCAGCAGCTCATCTAGCGGGGGGGGCGGCGAGCAGTACTTC.

The chain combines TRBV7-9 with TRBJ1-1; no definite D call. CDR1 is SEHNR and CDR2 is FQNEAQ in the germline V gene (reference sequence). The CDR3 is 13 amino acids. V gave up 1 base and J gave up 5 bases, with 8 bases separating them. The CDR3 region is CASSLDAGTEAFF. The CDR3, as DNA: TGTGCCAGCAGCTTAGACGCGGGAACTGAAGCTTTCTTT.

The chain couples TRBV4-1 to TRBJ2-5, with 9 positions matching TRBD1. CDR1 is MGHRA, CDR2 YSYEKL, per germline. This CDR3 is 15 amino acids long. The junction had 8 bases not matched to a gene; V was cut back by 5 bases and J by 4 bases. CDR3 coding DNA: TGCGCCAGCAGCAAGCCGGGACAGGGAACAGAGACCCAGTACTTC. Protein: CASSKPGQGTETQYF.

This chain joins TRBV7-2 and TRBJ2-5; 7 bases are shared with TRBD2. Germline assignment: CDR1 SGHTA and CDR2 FQGNSA. CDR3 length: 15 residues. Trimming took 4 bases from V and 7 from J; bases not matched to a gene: 12. Here the CDR3 DNA reads TGTGCCAGCAGCTCGGGACTACGGGGGGTAGGGACCCAGTACTTC. Encoded protein: CASSSGLRGVGTQYF. Full variable domain (missing parts from reference TRBV7-2 and TRBJ2-5): GAGVSQSPSNKVTEKGKDVELRCDPISGHTALYWYRQSLGQGLEFLIYFQGNSAPDKSGLPSDRFSAERTGGSVSTLTIQRTQQEDSAVYLCASSSGLRGVGTQYFGPGTRLLVL.